This TCR beta chain was identified in a study of shared clonotypes between healthy human individuals. Produced via immunoSEQ multiplex PCR; TCRdb's table is partial and in-frame only. The sample contains approximately 710,000 clones, around 91% of which appear only once. The donors, healthy adults who were HIV-negative, had experienced no recent acute infections or vaccinations. Nashville, Tennessee was home to all donors, who were Caucasian adults. CD8 memory fractions consisted of CD45RO+ and CCR7-negative CD45RA+ TemRA cells together. The CDR3 loop spans 14 amino acids. Germline CDR1 reads SGHTA; CDR2 reads FQGTGA. Trimming cost V 5 bases and J 0 bases, with 11 bases left between them. This clone has just one count.

The receptor was isolated from a man aged 18 to 30 in good health. Some clones in this sample may be carry-over from other donors' samples. The gene calls are TRBV7-3 and TRBJ2-7; no clear D. The sequencing input was memory CD8+ T cells from PBMCs. The sample's subset: CD45RO+ cells pooled with CCR7-negative TemRA cells. The CDR3 reads CASSHAPGSYEQYF. CDR3 coding DNA: TGTGCCAGCAGCCATGCCCCGGGCTCCTACGAGCAGTACTTC. Supplemented by reference TRBV7-3 and TRBJ2-7, the full variable domain reads GAGVSQTPSNKVTEKGKYVELRCDPISGHTALYWYRQSLGQGPEFLIYFQGTGAADDSGLPNDRFFAVRPEGSVSTLKIQRTERGDSAVYLCASSHAPGSYEQYFGPGTRLTVT.